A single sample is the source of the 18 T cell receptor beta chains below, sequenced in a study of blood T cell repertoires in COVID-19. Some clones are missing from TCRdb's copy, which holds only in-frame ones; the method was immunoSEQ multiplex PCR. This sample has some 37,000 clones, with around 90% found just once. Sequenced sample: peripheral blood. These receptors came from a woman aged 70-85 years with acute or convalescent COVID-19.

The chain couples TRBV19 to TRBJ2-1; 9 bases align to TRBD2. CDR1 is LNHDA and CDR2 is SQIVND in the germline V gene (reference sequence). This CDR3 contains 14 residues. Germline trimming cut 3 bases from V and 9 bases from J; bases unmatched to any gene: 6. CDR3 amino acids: CASSISLAGIEQFF. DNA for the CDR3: TGTGCCAGTAGTATCTCGCTAGCGGGAATTGAGCAGTTCTTC.

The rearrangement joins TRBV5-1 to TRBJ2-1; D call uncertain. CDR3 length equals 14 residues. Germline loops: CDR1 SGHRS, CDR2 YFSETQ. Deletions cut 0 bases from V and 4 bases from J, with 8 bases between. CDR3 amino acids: CASSLGGKYNEQFF. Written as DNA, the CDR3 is TGCGCCAGCAGCTTGGGCGGCAAATACAATGAGCAGTTCTTC.

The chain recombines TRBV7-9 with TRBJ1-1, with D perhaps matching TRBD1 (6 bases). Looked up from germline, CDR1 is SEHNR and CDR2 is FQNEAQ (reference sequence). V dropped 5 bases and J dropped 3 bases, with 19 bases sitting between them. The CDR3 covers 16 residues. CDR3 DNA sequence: TGTGCCAGCAGCCCAACTCCACAGGGCTTTGACACTGAAGCTTTCTTT. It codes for CASSPTPQGFDTEAFF.

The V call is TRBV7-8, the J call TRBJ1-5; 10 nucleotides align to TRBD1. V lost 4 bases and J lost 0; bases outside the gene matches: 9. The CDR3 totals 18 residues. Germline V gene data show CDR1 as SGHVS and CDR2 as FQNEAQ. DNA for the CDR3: TGTGCCAGCAGCTCCGACAGGGGGCACCCCTATAGCAATCAGCCCCAGCATTTT. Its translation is CASSSDRGHPYSNQPQHF.

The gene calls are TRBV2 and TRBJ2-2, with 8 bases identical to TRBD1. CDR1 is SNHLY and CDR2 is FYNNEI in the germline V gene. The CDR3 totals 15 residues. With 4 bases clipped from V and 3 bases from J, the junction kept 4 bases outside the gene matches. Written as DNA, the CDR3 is TGTGCCAGCAGTGCGCAGGGGGCACACACCGGGGAGCTGTTTTTT. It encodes CASSAQGAHTGELFF.

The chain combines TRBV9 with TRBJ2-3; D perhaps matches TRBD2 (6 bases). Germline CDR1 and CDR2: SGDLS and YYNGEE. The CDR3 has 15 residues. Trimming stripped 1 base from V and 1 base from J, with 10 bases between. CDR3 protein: CASSVRTGGTDTQYF. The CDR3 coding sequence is TGTGCCAGCAGCGTACGGACGGGGGGCACAGATACGCAGTATTTT.

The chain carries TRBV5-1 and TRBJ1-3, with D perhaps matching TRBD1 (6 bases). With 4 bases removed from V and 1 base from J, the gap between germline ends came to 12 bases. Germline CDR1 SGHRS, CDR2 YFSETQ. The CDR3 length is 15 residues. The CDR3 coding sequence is TGCGCCAGCAGCCCGGACAGTTCTTCTGGAAACACCATATATTTT. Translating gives CASSPDSSSGNTIYF. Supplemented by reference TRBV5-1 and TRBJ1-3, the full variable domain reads KAGVTQTPRYLIKTRGQQVTLSCSPISGHRSVSWYQQTPGQGLQFLFEYFSETQRNKGNFPGRFSGRQFSNSRSEMNVSTLELGDSALYLCASSPDSSSGNTIYFGEGSWLTVV.

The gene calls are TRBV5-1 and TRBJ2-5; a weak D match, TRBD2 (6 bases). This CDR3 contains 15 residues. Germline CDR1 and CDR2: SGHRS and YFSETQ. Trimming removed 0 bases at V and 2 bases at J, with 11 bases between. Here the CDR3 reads CASSLAETRQETQYF. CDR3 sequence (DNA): TGCGCCAGCAGCTTGGCCGAGACTAGACAAGAGACCCAGTACTTC.

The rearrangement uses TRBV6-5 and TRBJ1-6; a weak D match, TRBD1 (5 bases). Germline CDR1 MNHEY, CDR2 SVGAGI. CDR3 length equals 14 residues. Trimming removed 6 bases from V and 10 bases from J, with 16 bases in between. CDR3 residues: CASRTPRGLSPLHF. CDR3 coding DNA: TGTGCCAGCAGAACGCCAAGGGGTCTCTCACCCCTCCACTTT.

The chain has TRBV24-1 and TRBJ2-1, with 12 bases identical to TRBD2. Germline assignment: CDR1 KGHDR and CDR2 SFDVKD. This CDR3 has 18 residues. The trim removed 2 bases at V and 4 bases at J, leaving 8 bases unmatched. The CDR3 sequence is CATSDSLLAGGSYNEQFF. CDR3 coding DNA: TGTGCCACCAGTGATTCTCTACTAGCGGGAGGATCTTACAATGAGCAGTTCTTC.

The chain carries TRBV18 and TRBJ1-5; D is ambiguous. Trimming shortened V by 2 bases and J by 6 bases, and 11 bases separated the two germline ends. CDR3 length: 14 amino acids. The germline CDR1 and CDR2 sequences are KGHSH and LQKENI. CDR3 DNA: TGTGCCAGCTCACCAGGTGGGGAGGGTCAGCCCCAGCATTTT. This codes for CASSPGGEGQPQHF.

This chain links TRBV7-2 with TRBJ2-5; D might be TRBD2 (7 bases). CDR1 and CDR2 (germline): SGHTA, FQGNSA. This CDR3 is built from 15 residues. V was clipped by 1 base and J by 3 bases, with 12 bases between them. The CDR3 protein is CASSLVGGVEETQYF. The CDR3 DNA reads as TGTGCCAGCAGCTTAGTAGGGGGGGTAGAAGAGACCCAGTACTTC.

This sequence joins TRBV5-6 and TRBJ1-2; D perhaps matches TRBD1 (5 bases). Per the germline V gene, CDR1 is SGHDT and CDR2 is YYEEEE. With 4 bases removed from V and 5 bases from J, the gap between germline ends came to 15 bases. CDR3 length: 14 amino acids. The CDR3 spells CASSPSWQGYGYTF. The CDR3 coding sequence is TGTGCCAGCAGCCCTTCTTGGCAGGGATATGGCTACACCTTC. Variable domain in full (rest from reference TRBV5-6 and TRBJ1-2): DAGVTQSPTHLIKTRGQQVTLRCSPKSGHDTVSWYQQALGQGPQFIFQYYEEEERQRGNFPDRFSGHQFPNYSSELNVNALLLGDSALYLCASSPSWQGYGYTFGSGTRLTVV.

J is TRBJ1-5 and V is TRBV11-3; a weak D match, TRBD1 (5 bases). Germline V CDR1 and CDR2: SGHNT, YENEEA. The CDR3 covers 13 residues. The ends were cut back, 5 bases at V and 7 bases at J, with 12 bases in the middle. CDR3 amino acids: CASSPGQSQPQHF. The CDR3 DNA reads TGTGCCAGCAGCCCCGGACAATCCCAGCCCCAGCATTTT.

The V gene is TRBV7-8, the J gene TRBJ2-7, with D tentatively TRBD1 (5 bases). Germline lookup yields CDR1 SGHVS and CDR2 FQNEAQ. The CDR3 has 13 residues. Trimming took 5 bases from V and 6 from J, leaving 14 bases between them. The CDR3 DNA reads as TGTGCCAGCAGCCGGGCGTCAGGGTTCGAGCAGTACGTC. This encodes CASSRASGFEQYV.

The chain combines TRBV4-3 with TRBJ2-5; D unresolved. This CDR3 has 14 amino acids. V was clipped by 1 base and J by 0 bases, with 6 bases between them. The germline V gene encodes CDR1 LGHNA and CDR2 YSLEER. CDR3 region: CASSQAADQETQYF. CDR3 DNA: TGCGCCAGCAGCCAAGCCGCAGACCAAGAGACCCAGTACTTC.

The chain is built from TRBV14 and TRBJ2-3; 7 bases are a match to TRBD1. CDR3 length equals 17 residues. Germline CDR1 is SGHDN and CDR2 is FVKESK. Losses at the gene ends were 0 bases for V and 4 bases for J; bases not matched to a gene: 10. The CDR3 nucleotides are TGTGCCAGCAGCCAAGAATGGGGCGACAGGGTAGCAGATACGCAGTATTTT. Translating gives CASSQEWGDRVADTQYF.

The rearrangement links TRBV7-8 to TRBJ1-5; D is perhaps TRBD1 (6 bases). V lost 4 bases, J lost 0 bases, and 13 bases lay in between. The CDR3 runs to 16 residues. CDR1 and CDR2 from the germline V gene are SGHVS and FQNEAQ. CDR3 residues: CASSSFQGYSNQPQHF. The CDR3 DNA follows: TGTGCCAGCAGCTCCTTTCAGGGGTATAGCAATCAGCCCCAGCATTTT.